This T cell receptor (beta chain) was found in a study of control samples from healthy donors and cancer patients. Only in-frame clones appear in the TCRdb table, and some are missing; sequencing was by immunoSEQ multiplex PCR. This table has around 120,000 clones, roughly 94% appearing once. Trimming removed 4 bases at V and 10 bases at J, with 19 bases between. Germline CDR1 and CDR2: LNHDA and SQIVND (reference sequence). The CDR3 runs to 15 residues. The sample consisted of blood. The rearrangement joins TRBV19 to TRBJ1-4; no definite D call. This TCR derives from a man between 25 and 39 years old in good health. CDR3: CASSTLGIKPGKLFF. In nucleotides, the CDR3 is TGTGCCAGTAGTACCCTCGGAATCAAACCCGGAAAACTGTTTTTT.